The 32 T cell receptor beta chains reported below all come from one sample, sequenced in a study of CD8 T cells in Susac syndrome. RNA was extracted with the RNeasy kit, and a quantity of about 0.5 to 1 ug was reverse transcribed using random hexamers. TCRdb ran MiXCR on the immunoSEQ multiplex PCR reads and lists one entry per CDR3 protein. The sample contains 160,000 or so distinct CDR3 sequences, 85% to 95% of which appear only once. The source material was CD4+ T cells from PBMCs. The receptors were gathered from a human donor with Susac syndrome.

This clonotype was counted a single time. This chain connects TRBV29-1 to TRBJ2-2, with D tentatively TRBD2 (5 bases). V lost 6 bases and J lost 4, with 12 bases in between. The CDR3 contains 13 residues. Germline CDR1 and CDR2: SQVTM and ANQGSEA. For the CDR3, the DNA is TGCAGCGTGGAGGCCAGTTTCACCGGGGAGCTGTTTTTT. It translates to CSVEASFTGELFF.

The chain combines TRBV29-1 with TRBJ2-1; 8 bases match TRBD2. CDR3 length: 14 residues. Germline V gene data show CDR1 as SQVTM and CDR2 as ANQGSEA. Trimming at V came to 4 bases and at J to 9 bases, leaving 11 bases not matched to a gene. The DNA of the CDR3 is TGCAGCGTTGGGAGACTAGCGAATCAGGGTGAGCAGTTCTTC. Its translation: CSVGRLANQGEQFF.

This clonotype was found once. This rearrangement joins TRBV12-3 or TRBV12-4 to TRBJ2-3, with unresolved D. V gave up 6 bases and J gave up 2 bases, with 12 bases separating them. CDR3 length: 14 residues. The CDR3, as DNA: TGTGCCAGCAGCTCGAAGGGTCCCACAGATACGCAGTATTTT. Translating gives CASSSKGPTDTQYF.

This clonotype came up once. V is TRBV18 and J is TRBJ1-1, with D maybe TRBD1 (6 bases). CDR1 and CDR2 (germline): KGHSH, LQKENI. V lost 3 bases to trimming and J lost 1 base, with 12 bases between them. The CDR3 spans 15 residues. The CDR3 coding sequence is TGTGCCAGCTCACCCCTGGGACACTCGAACACTGAAGCTTTCTTT. This encodes CASSPLGHSNTEAFF.

As for this clonotype: A read error may account for a junction end that differs from germline. The rearrangement joins TRBV27 to TRBJ1-5, with D unclear. Germline V gene data show CDR1 as MNHEY and CDR2 as SMNVEV (reference sequence). This CDR3 is built from 12 residues. Here the CDR3 DNA reads TGTGCCACCAGTATTAGCAATCAGCCCCAGCATTTT. Its translation is CATSISNQPQHF.

The chain joins TRBV20-1 to TRBJ2-3, with TRBD1 as a possible D gene (5 bases). CDR3 size: 13 residues. Per germline, CDR1 DFQATT and CDR2 SNEGSKA (reference sequence). Trimming cost V 3 bases and J 6 bases, with 13 bases left between them. CDR3 nucleotide sequence: TGCAGTGCTAGGGGGCAGAAAGACGATACGCAGTATTTT. Encoded protein: CSARGQKDDTQYF.

This chain links TRBV29-1 with TRBJ2-7, with D possibly being TRBD2 (6 bases). Germline V lookup: CDR1 SQVTM, CDR2 ANQGSEA. With 7 bases removed from V and 2 bases from J, the gap between germline ends came to 9 bases. The length of the CDR3 is 11 residues. CDR3 nucleotides: TGCAGCGCCGGAGGGACCTACGAGCAGTACTTC. This gives the protein CSAGGTYEQYF.

The V and J genes are TRBV7-2 and TRBJ2-3, with a possible D match to TRBD2 (5 bases). This CDR3 region has 12 residues. CDR1 SGHTA and CDR2 FQGNSA come from the germline V gene. The ends were cut back, 6 bases at V and 2 bases at J, with 6 bases in the middle. This CDR3 reads CASRADTDTQYF. In DNA form, the CDR3 reads TGTGCCAGCAGAGCGGACACAGATACGCAGTATTTT.

The J gene is TRBJ2-1, the V gene TRBV18, with TRBD1 as a possible D gene (6 bases). Trimming cost V 3 bases and J 5 bases, with 14 bases left between them. This CDR3 region has 15 residues. Looked up from germline, CDR1 is KGHSH and CDR2 is LQKENI. The DNA for the CDR3 is TGTGCCAGCTCACCGCAGGGTGGACAGAACAATGAGCAGTTCTTC. Residues: CASSPQGGQNNEQFF.

The gene calls are TRBV2 and TRBJ1-1, with 8 bases matching TRBD1. Germline-derived CDR1 and CDR2 are SNHLY and FYNNEI. The CDR3 contains 14 residues. Trimming took 4 bases from V and 1 from J; bases not matched to a gene: 2. CDR3 sequence (DNA): TGTGCCAGCAGTGGGACAGGGTGGAACACTGAAGCTTTCTTT. Its translation is CASSGTGWNTEAFF.

The rearrangement joins TRBV2 to TRBJ2-3, with 13 bases matching TRBD2. The CDR3 has 15 residues. V trimming: 8 bases; J trimming: 1 base; junction bases outside the gene matches: 3. Germline values: CDR1 SNHLY, CDR2 FYNNEI. In DNA form, the CDR3 reads TGTGCCAGCGATGGACTAGCGGGGGGCACAGATACGCAGTATTTT. Protein sequence: CASDGLAGGTDTQYF.

The rearrangement links TRBV7-2 to TRBJ2-5; 11 nucleotides match TRBD2. From germline, CDR1 is SGHTA and CDR2 FQGNSA. The V gene end was trimmed by 7 bases and the J gene end by 1 base; junction bases not matched to a gene: 5. The CDR3 extends over 15 amino acids. The CDR3 region is CASTPGLAGQETQYF. CDR3 DNA: TGTGCCAGCACCCCCGGACTAGCGGGCCAAGAGACCCAGTACTTC.

CDR3 in amino acids: CASSFSGNTEAFF. The CDR3 DNA is TGTGCCAGCAGTTTTAGCGGGAACACTGAAGCTTTCTTT. The V gene is TRBV12-3 or TRBV12-4, the J gene TRBJ1-1; D gene ambiguous. The CDR3 runs 13 residues. The V gene lost 3 bases and the J gene lost 1 base, with 6 bases spanning the gap.

CDR3 bases: TGTGCCAGCAGCCAAGATCAGGGTCAGCCCCAGCATTTT. Translated: CASSQDQGQPQHF. The rearrangement joins TRBV4-2 to TRBJ1-5; possible D gene TRBD1, 5 bases. Germline lookup yields CDR1 LGHNA and CDR2 YNFKEQ. The V gene lost 0 bases and the J gene lost 6 bases, with 6 bases spanning the gap. CDR3 size: 13 residues.

The V call is TRBV6-2 or TRBV6-3, the J call TRBJ2-1; 7 positions match TRBD2. Germline loops: CDR1 MNHEY, CDR2 SVGEGT. This CDR3 has 13 residues. Unmatched junction bases numbered 5, after V lost 6 bases and J lost 6 bases. Here the CDR3 DNA reads TGTGCCAGCAGGGGGGGGACTCGCAATGAGCAGTTCTTC. Protein: CASRGGTRNEQFF.

The chain carries TRBV5-1 and TRBJ1-1; 11 bases match TRBD1. The CDR3 covers 15 residues. V trimming: 2 bases; J trimming: 3 bases; junction bases outside the gene matches: 3. Germline assignment: CDR1 SGHRS and CDR2 YFSETQ. The CDR3 sequence is CASSLRDRGDTEAFF. The CDR3 nucleotides read TGCGCCAGCAGCTTAAGGGACAGGGGGGACACTGAAGCTTTCTTT.

This chain joins TRBV29-1 and TRBJ1-1, with D unresolved. Trimming removed 3 bases at V and 11 bases at J, with 4 bases between. This CDR3 contains 8 residues. CDR1 SQVTM and CDR2 ANQGSEA come from the germline V gene. This chain's CDR3 is CSVDDAFF. The CDR3 nucleotides are TGCAGCGTTGATGACGCTTTCTTT.

The chain is built from TRBV20-1 and TRBJ2-1, with 13 bases that match TRBD2. V was pared by 3 bases and J by 8 bases, with 10 bases of the junction left unmatched. CDR3 length: 16 amino acids. Looked up from germline, CDR1 is DFQATT and CDR2 is SNEGSKA (reference sequence). This CDR3 is CSASGEGLAGRDEQFF. The CDR3 bases are TGCAGTGCTAGCGGGGAGGGACTAGCGGGGCGGGATGAGCAGTTCTTC.

The rearrangement joins TRBV15 to TRBJ1-1, with no clear D. Germline V CDR1 and CDR2: LNHNV, YYDKDF (reference sequence). The CDR3 covers 15 residues. V was trimmed by 0 bases and J by 0 bases, leaving 8 bases between them. The CDR3 sequence: CATSRDFTLNTEAFF. Written as DNA, the CDR3 is TGTGCCACCAGCAGAGATTTCACGCTGAACACTGAAGCTTTCTTT. The full variable domain, with the rest looked up from reference TRBV15 and TRBJ1-1, is DAMVIQNPRYQVTQFGKPVTLSCSQTLNHNVMYWYQQKSSQAPKLLFHYYDKDFNNEADTPDNFQSRRPNTSFCFLDIRSPGLGDTAMYLCATSRDFTLNTEAFFGQGTRLTVV.

This chain uses TRBV12-3 or TRBV12-4 with TRBJ1-2; D is unresolved. The CDR3 runs to 12 residues. V was clipped by 7 bases and J by 8 bases, with 14 bases between them. CDR3 amino acids: CASNTGVGGYTF. CDR3 DNA sequence: TGTGCCAGCAATACGGGAGTGGGAGGCTACACCTTC.

The J gene is TRBJ2-7, the V gene TRBV29-1, with 8 bases lining up with TRBD1. V gave up 6 bases and J gave up 0 bases; unmatched junction bases: 4. Germline V gene sequence: CDR1 SQVTM, CDR2 ANQGSEA. The CDR3 loop spans 13 amino acids. CDR3: CSVRTGSSYEQYF. For the CDR3, the DNA is TGCAGCGTACGGACAGGGAGCTCCTACGAGCAGTACTTC.

J is TRBJ1-5 and V is TRBV6-2 or TRBV6-3; D is uncertain. Trimming pared 8 bases from V and 11 bases from J, leaving 10 bases between. The CDR3 sequence is 10 residues long. Germline V gene data show CDR1 as MNHEY and CDR2 as SVGEGT. In nucleotides, the CDR3 is TGTGCCAGCGGCGGTCGGGCCCAGCATTTT. Translating gives CASGGRAQHF.

V gene TRBV29-1 combines with J gene TRBJ2-5, with TRBD1 matching 7 bases. The CDR3 loop spans 14 amino acids. V was clipped by 7 bases and J by 1 base; unmatched bases: 9. Germline loops: CDR1 SQVTM, CDR2 ANQGSEA. The CDR3 DNA reads TGCAGCGCGCCTTCCCGGGACAGCCAAGAGACCCAGTACTTC. It yields the protein CSAPSRDSQETQYF.

The chain carries TRBV29-1 and TRBJ1-2, with 10 bases aligning to TRBD1. The CDR3 runs to 13 residues. Germline values: CDR1 SQVTM, CDR2 ANQGSEA. The V segment lost 6 bases and the J segment 8 bases; nucleotides outside the gene matches: 9. Here the CDR3 DNA reads TGCAGCGTGCGGACAGGGGGGCCTATGGGCTACACCTTC. Its translation: CSVRTGGPMGYTF.

This rearrangement joins TRBV29-1 to TRBJ1-3; D ambiguous. This CDR3 spans 15 amino acids. Germline V CDR1 and CDR2: SQVTM, ANQGSEA. Trimming removed 4 bases from V and 2 bases from J, with 15 bases in between. The CDR3 spells CSVALPDLTGNTIYF. The CDR3 DNA is TGCAGCGTTGCCTTACCGGATCTAACTGGAAACACCATATATTTT. The full variable domain, its missing parts supplied by reference TRBV29-1 and TRBJ1-3, is SAVISQKPSRDICQRGTSLTIQCQVDSQVTMMFWYRQQPGQSLTLIATANQGSEATYESGFVIDKFPISRPNLTFSTLTVSNMSPEDSSIYLCSVALPDLTGNTIYFGEGSWLTVV.

Only a few counts were recorded for this clonotype. The gene calls are TRBV29-1 and TRBJ2-1, with D perhaps matching TRBD1 or TRBD2 (5 bases each). The V gene's germline CDR1 is SQVTM and CDR2 ANQGSEA. This CDR3 contains 10 residues. V lost 4 bases to trimming and J lost 7 bases, with 5 bases between them. Written as DNA, the CDR3 is TGCAGCGTTGGGGGGAATGAGCAGTTCTTC. Amino acids: CSVGGNEQFF.

As to this clonotype: Sequence at one end of the junction differs from germline and may be a read error. The V call is TRBV9, the J call TRBJ1-3; D is perhaps TRBD1 (6 bases). The CDR3 spans 16 residues. Germline values: CDR1 SGDLS, CDR2 YYNGEE. CDR3 DNA: TGTGCCAGCAGCGTAGCTGCCGGGGGCTCTGAAAACACCATATATTTT. This encodes CASSVAAGGSENTIYF.

The CDR3 reads CASSVGQGTEAFF. The CDR3, as DNA: TGTGCCAGCAGCGTAGGACAGGGGACTGAAGCTTTCTTT. V usage is TRBV9 and J usage is TRBJ1-1; 8 bases align to TRBD1. Germline CDR1 is SGDLS and CDR2 is YYNGEE. CDR3 length: 13 amino acids. With V trimmed by 0 bases and J by 5 bases, 0 bases remained unmatched.

The genes are TRBV7-2 and TRBJ2-1; D is undetermined. Germline V gene lookup returns CDR1 SGHTA and CDR2 FQGNSA. Trimming stripped 6 bases from V and 9 bases from J, with 15 bases between. There are 13 residues in the CDR3. CDR3 sequence (DNA): TGTGCCAGCAGGCATGACACGGGTCCTGAGCAGTTCTTC. Protein: CASRHDTGPEQFF.

This clonotype was counted a few times. The V and J genes are TRBV7-2 and TRBJ2-3; 8 bases line up with TRBD2. The CDR3 runs to 15 residues. V lost 2 bases and J lost 1; bases outside the gene matches: 2. Germline CDR1 is SGHTA and CDR2 is FQGNSA. CDR3 nucleotides: TGTGCCAGCAGCTTAAGCGGGGGCCGCACAGATACGCAGTATTTT. Protein: CASSLSGGRTDTQYF.

The chain is built from TRBV7-3 and TRBJ2-1; tentative D call: TRBD2 (6 bases). The germline gives CDR1 SGHTA, CDR2 FQGTGA. Trimming removed 5 bases at V and 4 bases at J, with 15 bases between. This CDR3 comprises 15 residues. The CDR3, as DNA: TGTGCCAGCAGCGTATCCGCGGGACTTTACAATGAGCAGTTCTTC. This codes for CASSVSAGLYNEQFF.

This sequence joins TRBV27 and TRBJ1-1; a weak D match, TRBD1 (5 bases). The germline CDR1 and CDR2 sequences are MNHEY and SMNVEV (reference sequence). This CDR3 is 15 amino acids long. V lost 5 bases and J lost 4, with 17 bases in between. The CDR3 here is CASSLGAGLSTEAFF. CDR3 DNA: TGTGCCAGCAGTCTTGGGGCAGGGTTGAGCACTGAAGCTTTCTTT.